A selection of T cell receptor beta chains follows, all from one sample in a study of T cell responses to AZD1222 COVID-19 vaccine. Here immunoSEQ multiplex PCR was the method, and the copy in TCRdb shows in-frame clones only, minus some. The sample shows some 150,000 clones, around 90% of them seen only once. Sequencing used peripheral blood, obtained 28 days after the second dose of the MenACWY control vaccine. Source of these receptors: an adult who received the MenACWY meningococcal vaccine as a control. Each CDR3 is given with its conserved first and last residue. D genes are given only for firm matches. The size of a clone is reported for some rows only, either as once, few or many, or as a class for expanded clones.

>NA|TRBJ1-2|TRBV11-2|TRBD1
CASSLGGQGAGYTF
TGTGCCAGCAGCTTAGGTGGGCAGGGGGCTGGCTACACCTTC
>NA|TRBJ2-7|TRBV6-2/TRBV6-3|NA
CASSYPGRLIYEQYF
TGTGCCAGCAGTTACCCAGGGCGACTTATATACGAGCAGTACTTC
>NA|TRBJ1-1|TRBV7-9|NA
CASSLRFGGRDTEAFF
TGTGCCAGCAGCTTAAGGTTCGGGGGCCGGGACACTGAAGCTTTCTTT
>NA|TRBJ2-7|TRBV6-2/TRBV6-3|NA
CASSWSYEQYF
TGTGCCAGCAGTTGGTCCTACGAGCAGTACTTC
>NA|TRBJ1-1|TRBV28|NA
CASSPPRLNTEAFF
TGTGCCAGCAGTCCGCCTCGTCTGAACACTGAAGCTTTCTTT
>NA|TRBJ1-5|TRBV29-1|NA
CSVEFSDQSNQPQHF
TGCAGCGTTGAATTCAGCGACCAGAGTAATCAGCCCCAGCATTTT
>NA|TRBJ2-5|TRBV9|TRBD1
CASSAFGTGKTQYF
TGTGCCAGCAGCGCTTTTGGGACAGGGAAGACCCAGTACTTC
>NA|TRBJ1-1|TRBV7-2|NA
CASSLWVEGVTEAFF
TGTGCCAGCAGCTTATGGGTTGAGGGGGTGACTGAAGCTTTCTTT
>NA|TRBJ1-1|TRBV7-9|NA
CASSQKRFQGLGNTEAFF
TGTGCCAGCAGCCAAAAAAGATTCCAGGGGTTAGGGAACACTGAAGCTTTCTTT
>NA|TRBJ2-5|TRBV7-2|TRBD2
CASSKTSGTRETQYF
TGTGCCAGCAGTAAGACTAGCGGGACGCGGGAGACCCAGTACTTC
>once|TRBJ1-1|TRBV28|TRBD1
CASAGTGRSEAFF
TGTGCCAGCGCCGGGACAGGGCGCAGTGAAGCTTTCTTT
>NA|TRBJ1-2|TRBV28|TRBD1
CASSHGGQGASYGYTF
TGTGCCAGCAGTCACGGAGGACAGGGGGCGTCCTATGGCTACACCTTC
>NA|TRBJ1-1|TRBV6-6|NA
CASSSTEPMNTEAFF
TGTGCCAGCAGTTCGACAGAACCCATGAACACTGAAGCTTTCTTT
>NA|TRBJ2-1|TRBV29-1|NA
CSVRWGPSYNEQFF
TGCAGCGTTAGGTGGGGACCATCCTACAATGAGCAGTTCTTC
>few|TRBJ1-6|TRBV7-3|NA
CASSFTRSDSPLHF
TGTGCCAGCAGCTTTACCCGGAGTGATTCACCCCTCCACTTT
>once|TRBJ2-1|TRBV6-5|TRBD2
CASRLAGRYNEQFF
TGTGCCAGCAGGCTAGCGGGGAGGTACAATGAGCAGTTCTTC
>once|TRBJ1-2|TRBV6-5|NA
CASSPGVALYGYTF
TGTGCCAGCAGCCCCGGGGTCGCCTTGTATGGCTACACCTTC